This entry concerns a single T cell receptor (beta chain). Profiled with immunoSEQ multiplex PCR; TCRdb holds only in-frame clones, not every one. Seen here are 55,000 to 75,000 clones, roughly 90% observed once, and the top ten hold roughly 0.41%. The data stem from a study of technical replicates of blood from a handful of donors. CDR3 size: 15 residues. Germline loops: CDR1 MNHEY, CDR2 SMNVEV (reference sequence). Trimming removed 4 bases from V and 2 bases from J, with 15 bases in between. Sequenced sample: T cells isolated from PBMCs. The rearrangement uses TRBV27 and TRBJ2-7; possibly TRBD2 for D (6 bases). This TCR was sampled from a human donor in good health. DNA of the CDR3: TGTGCCAGCAGTTCTGCCGGGAGTTGGACCTACGAGCAGTACTTC. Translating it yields CASSSAGSWTYEQYF.